This record looks at one TCR beta chain sequence and its context. The antigen is unknown. Coverage ceases 3 residues before the CDR3 finishes, and the germline J gene fills in the end. The data belong to a study of T cells in women clearing cervical HPV infection. Study conclusions and caveats: Cases carried less TRBV6-7 than controls: approximately 0.1% versus 0.16%. Timing of associations relative to infection is unclear; T-cell subsets were not isolated.

Germline CDR1 is SGHNT and CDR2 is YYREEE (reference sequence). The J segment lost 2 bases and the V segment lost 1 base, leaving 3 bases of the junction unmatched. CDR3 size: 15 residues. The assay was immunoSEQ multiplex PCR, and TCRdb's table has in-frame clones only and misses some. The sample table sets out under 40,000 clones. Sample: blood buffy coat. This receptor was identified in a woman between 18 and 70 years old with a cervical HPV16 infection that either progressed to CIN3+ or cleared (not recorded which). This chain uses TRBV5-4 with TRBJ2-5; TRBD2 aligns across 9 bases. CDR3 DNA, as far as it was read: TGTGCCAGCAGCTTGCGTCTAGCGGGGCAAGAGACC. It is translated as CASSLRLAGQET. The whole CDR3 is CASSLRLAGQETQYF.